Presented here are 31 T cell receptor beta chains from one specimen sequenced in a study of blood T cell repertoires in COVID-19. This table comes from immunoSEQ multiplex PCR, and its TCRdb copy is limited to in-frame clones, with some not included. Of fewer than 14,000 clones listed, approximately 82% were seen once; the top ten hold 9.5% to 15%. Sequencing input: peripheral blood. The origin of the receptors is a human donor in a cohort sampled during active COVID-19.

This clone was counted once. The chain uses TRBV6-5 and TRBJ1-3, with unresolved D. This CDR3 spans 15 amino acids. Germline CDR1 MNHEY, CDR2 SVGAGI. V was trimmed by 8 bases and J by 0 bases, leaving 14 bases between them. The DNA of the CDR3 is TGTGCCAGCGGACTCCGTGGGAACTCTGGAAACACCATATATTTT. This encodes CASGLRGNSGNTIYF.

The CDR3 loop is CASSLAGYREKLFF. CDR3 DNA sequence: TGTGCCAGCAGTTTGGCGGGGTATCGAGAAAAACTGTTTTTT. The V and J genes are TRBV28 and TRBJ1-4; D is undetermined. Trimming took 3 bases from V and 8 from J, leaving 13 bases between them. The CDR3 sequence is 14 residues long. Germline lookup yields CDR1 MDHEN and CDR2 SYDVKM.

This clone showed up just once. The chain recombines TRBV7-9 with TRBJ2-1; 7 positions match TRBD2. Germline V gene sequence: CDR1 SEHNR, CDR2 FQNEAQ (reference sequence). The CDR3 is 17 residues long. Trimming took 5 bases from V and 2 from J; bases not matched to a gene: 12. CDR3 DNA sequence: TGTGCCAGCAGCCCCCCAGCTAGCGGTATCCCCTACAATGAGCAGTTCTTC. This codes for CASSPPASGIPYNEQFF. Full variable domain (missing parts from reference TRBV7-9 and TRBJ2-1): DTGVSQNPRHKITKRGQNVTFRCDPISEHNRLYWYRQTLGQGPEFLTYFQNEAQLEKSRLLSDRFSAERPKGSFSTLEIQRTEQGDSAMYLCASSPPASGIPYNEQFFGPGTRLTVL.

This chain connects TRBV2 to TRBJ1-2; 9 bases are a match to TRBD1. The trim removed 6 bases at V and 7 bases at J, leaving 12 bases unmatched. Germline values: CDR1 SNHLY, CDR2 FYNNEI. This CDR3 is built from 15 residues. CDR3 region: CASRGSGQGVGGYTF. Written as DNA, the CDR3 is TGTGCCAGCAGAGGATCGGGACAGGGTGTAGGTGGCTACACCTTC.

This chain joins TRBV5-1 and TRBJ2-5; D is unresolved. This CDR3 has 14 amino acids. V was clipped by 0 bases and J by 2 bases, with 8 bases between them. The germline V gene has CDR1 SGHRS and CDR2 YFSETQ. This chain's CDR3 is CASSLASSQETQYF. The CDR3 DNA reads as TGCGCCAGCAGCTTGGCTTCCAGTCAAGAGACCCAGTACTTC.

The CDR3 sequence: CSVYRTGGDYGYTF. The CDR3 coding sequence is TGCAGCGTTTATAGGACAGGGGGCGACTATGGCTACACCTTC. The chain combines TRBV29-1 with TRBJ1-2, with 11 bases matching TRBD1. Germline CDR1 SQVTM, CDR2 ANQGSEA. The CDR3 extends over 14 amino acids. Trimming removed 5 bases from V and 3 bases from J; junction bases left unmatched: 5.

In DNA form, the CDR3 reads TGCGCCAGCAGCTTGGAGGGGGCCTATGGCTACACCTTC. Residues: CASSLEGAYGYTF. The V gene is TRBV5-1, the J gene TRBJ1-2; TRBD1 matches at 7 bases. Trimming at V came to 0 bases and at J to 4 bases, leaving 0 bases not matched to a gene. This CDR3 region has 13 residues. Germline V gene lookup returns CDR1 SGHRS and CDR2 YFSETQ. Together with reference TRBV5-1 and TRBJ1-2, the CDR3 gives the full variable domain: KAGVTQTPRYLIKTRGQQVTLSCSPISGHRSVSWYQQTPGQGLQFLFEYFSETQRNKGNFPGRFSGRQFSNSRSEMNVSTLELGDSALYLCASSLEGAYGYTFGSGTRLTVV.

In this sample, this clone turned up once. The chain employs TRBV13 and TRBJ1-1; D is perhaps TRBD1 (6 bases). Trimming pared 5 bases from V and 5 bases from J, leaving 15 bases between. Per the germline V gene, CDR1 is PRHDT and CDR2 is FYEKMQ (reference sequence). The CDR3 spans 14 residues. CDR3 loop: CASSAQGRGTEAFF. CDR3 nucleotide sequence: TGTGCCAGCAGCGCCCAGGGGAGGGGAACTGAAGCTTTCTTT.

The chain links TRBV30 to TRBJ1-2; 9 nucleotides line up with TRBD1. The germline V gene encodes CDR1 GTSNPN and CDR2 SVGIG (reference sequence). The CDR3 has 13 amino acids. Unmatched junction bases numbered 9, after V lost 6 bases and J lost 7 bases. The CDR3 sequence is CACPGQGEAGYTF. Written as DNA, the CDR3 is TGTGCCTGCCCGGGACAGGGAGAGGCTGGCTACACCTTC.

The rearrangement joins TRBV28 to TRBJ1-3; the D is unclear. This CDR3 has 12 amino acids. The germline V gene encodes CDR1 MDHEN and CDR2 SYDVKM. V lost 3 bases and J 3 bases, leaving 3 bases between the germline ends. The CDR3 sequence is CASSFVGNTIYF. Here the CDR3 DNA reads TGTGCCAGCAGTTTCGTTGGAAACACCATATATTTT.

This sequence joins TRBV6-5 and TRBJ2-7, with TRBD1 identical over 7 bases. Per germline, CDR1 MNHEY and CDR2 SVGAGI. V gave up 7 bases and J gave up 3 bases; unmatched junction bases: 9. The length of the CDR3 is 14 residues. The CDR3: CASILGQNNYEQYF. CDR3 nucleotides: TGTGCCAGCATCTTGGGACAGAACAACTACGAGCAGTACTTC.

The chain links TRBV11-2 to TRBJ2-7, with 12 nucleotides matching TRBD1. J lost 13 bases, V lost 6 bases, and 4 bases had no gene match. Germline values: CDR1 SGHAT, CDR2 FQNNGV. There are 11 residues in the CDR3. The CDR3 region has the DNA TGTGCCAGCAGGGGACAGGGGGCGAGCTACTTC. Protein product: CASRGQGASYF.

This clone was observed once. V usage is TRBV30 and J usage is TRBJ1-2; a weak D match, TRBD1 (5 bases). The CDR3 is made up of 16 amino acids. The germline V gene has CDR1 GTSNPN and CDR2 SVGIG (reference sequence). Trimming stripped 4 bases from V and 0 bases from J, with 18 bases between. This CDR3 reads CAWTRGRHGTNYGYTF. The CDR3, as DNA: TGTGCCTGGACGCGGGGACGCCACGGGACTAACTATGGCTACACCTTC.

The rearrangement joins TRBV9 to TRBJ2-2, with D perhaps TRBD1 (6 bases). V was shortened by 2 bases and J by 2 bases, with 13 bases between the two germline ends. There are 16 residues in the CDR3. The germline V gene encodes CDR1 SGDLS and CDR2 YYNGEE. The CDR3 spells CASSVYPGANTGELFF. In DNA, the CDR3 is TGTGCCAGCAGCGTTTACCCAGGGGCTAACACCGGGGAGCTGTTTTTT.

The chain has TRBV5-1 and TRBJ2-1; 9 positions match TRBD2. V shed 0 bases, J shed 8 bases, and the junction held 9 bases outside the gene matches. Germline CDR1 SGHRS, CDR2 YFSETQ. The CDR3 sequence is 16 residues long. The CDR3 DNA is TGCGCCAGCAGCTTGGCCGTAGTAGCGGGAGCTTATGAGCAGTTCTTC. Its translation is CASSLAVVAGAYEQFF.

The rearrangement joins TRBV6-5 to TRBJ2-7; 9 bases map to TRBD2. The V gene's germline CDR1 is MNHEY and CDR2 SVGAGI. After removal of 8 bases from V and 8 bases from J, the junction contained 16 bases not matched to a gene. The CDR3 runs 15 residues. The CDR3 sequence is CASQSAGGTTSKQYF. The CDR3 DNA reads as TGTGCCAGCCAGTCGGCGGGAGGGACGACGAGTAAGCAGTACTTC.

The chain combines TRBV4-2 with TRBJ1-1; D is perhaps TRBD1 (6 bases). Germline CDR1 LGHNA, CDR2 YNFKEQ. With 0 bases removed from V and 1 base from J, the gap between germline ends came to 6 bases. The CDR3 spans 14 residues. DNA for the CDR3: TGTGCCAGCAGCCAAGAGGGGGCGAACACTGAAGCTTTCTTT. Translating gives CASSQEGANTEAFF.

This clone came up once. The gene calls are TRBV5-5 and TRBJ2-1; the match to TRBD1 covers 8 bases. With 2 bases clipped from V and 2 bases from J, the junction kept 3 bases outside the gene matches. The CDR3 consists of 15 residues. Germline lookup yields CDR1 SGHKS and CDR2 YYEKEE (reference sequence). CDR3 protein: CASSFTGGTYNEQFF. CDR3 DNA sequence: TGTGCCAGCAGCTTCACAGGGGGGACCTACAATGAGCAGTTCTTC.

This clone was counted between two and nine times. The chain uses TRBV28 and TRBJ2-5; TRBD2 might be the D (6 bases). The V and J ends lost 5 bases and 1 base respectively, with 11 bases between them. CDR1 is MDHEN and CDR2 is SYDVKM in the germline V gene. This CDR3 spans 14 amino acids. This chain's CDR3 is CASSRDWLQETQYF. DNA for the CDR3: TGTGCCAGCAGTAGGGACTGGCTCCAAGAGACCCAGTACTTC.

This chain links TRBV2 with TRBJ2-5, with 9 bases matching TRBD1. V shed 5 bases, J shed 3 bases, and the junction held 4 bases outside the gene matches. Germline assignment: CDR1 SNHLY and CDR2 FYNNEI. The CDR3 has 14 amino acids. CDR3 sequence (DNA): TGTGCCAGCAGTCCGGACAGGGGTAAAGAGACCCAGTACTTC. This translates into CASSPDRGKETQYF.

The V gene is TRBV28, the J gene TRBJ2-2, with TRBD1 matching over 10 bases. The junction had 11 bases not matched to a gene; V was cut back by 6 bases and J by 7 bases. The CDR3 totals 16 residues. Per germline, CDR1 MDHEN and CDR2 SYDVKM. CDR3 region: CASSLRTGGYIGELFF. The CDR3 DNA is TGTGCCAGCAGCCTACGGACAGGGGGGTACATCGGGGAGCTGTTTTTT.

The chain carries TRBV5-1 and TRBJ2-2; 8 bases are shared with TRBD2. Unmatched junction bases numbered 7, after V lost 3 bases and J lost 6 bases. Germline V CDR1 and CDR2: SGHRS, YFSETQ. The CDR3 runs to 15 residues. In DNA form, the CDR3 reads TGCGCCAGCAGCTCGGGACTAGAATTGGCCGGGGAGCTGTTTTTT. This translates into CASSSGLELAGELFF. Drawing the rest from reference TRBV5-1 and TRBJ2-2, the complete variable domain is KAGVTQTPRYLIKTRGQQVTLSCSPISGHRSVSWYQQTPGQGLQFLFEYFSETQRNKGNFPGRFSGRQFSNSRSEMNVSTLELGDSALYLCASSSGLELAGELFFGEGSRLTVL.

The chain has TRBV15 and TRBJ2-1; tentative D call: TRBD1 (5 bases). With 2 bases removed from V and 9 bases from J, the gap between germline ends came to 11 bases. The CDR3 spans 13 residues. Germline CDR1 and CDR2: LNHNV and YYDKDF (reference sequence). In DNA, the CDR3 is TGTGCCACCAGCAGACAGGGCGCGCGTGAGCAGTTCTTC. Translating gives CATSRQGAREQFF.

CDR3 in amino acids: CASTPSGDRMPYEQYF. The CDR3 DNA reads TGTGCCAGCACCCCGTCGGGGGACAGGATGCCCTACGAGCAGTACTTC. J is TRBJ2-7 and V is TRBV28; 8 bases line up with TRBD1. CDR1 and CDR2 from the germline V gene are MDHEN and SYDVKM. Trimming removed 7 bases from V and 2 bases from J; junction bases left unmatched: 13. The CDR3 is 16 amino acids. The variable domain in full, with the rest retrieved from reference TRBV28 and TRBJ2-7, is DVKVTQSSRYLVKRTGEKVFLECVQDMDHENMFWYRQDPGLGLRLIYFSYDVKMKEKGDIPEGYSVSREKKERFSLILESASTNQTSMYLCASTPSGDRMPYEQYFGPGTRLTVT.

The rearrangement uses TRBV30 and TRBJ1-6; D may be TRBD1 (5 bases). Germline V CDR1 and CDR2: GTSNPN, SVGIG (reference sequence). This CDR3 has 15 amino acids. With 6 bases removed from V and 0 bases from J, the gap between germline ends came to 12 bases. The CDR3 DNA is TGTGCCTGCAAGGTGACAGTCTCCTATAATTCACCCCTCCACTTT. It specifies CACKVTVSYNSPLHF.

This clone was detected only once. The CDR3 sequence is CASSDWGGTEAFF. The CDR3 bases are TGTGCCAGCAGTGACTGGGGGGGAACTGAAGCTTTCTTT. The V and J genes are TRBV6-4 and TRBJ1-1, with D maybe TRBD1 (5 bases). The length of the CDR3 is 13 residues. Trimming shortened V by 1 base and J by 5 bases, and 8 bases separated the two germline ends. Germline CDR1 is MRHNA and CDR2 is SNTAGT.

The chain employs TRBV5-4 and TRBJ2-7; D gene uncertain. There are 12 residues in the CDR3. From germline, CDR1 is SGHNT and CDR2 YYREEE (reference sequence). Trimming shortened V by 4 bases and J by 6 bases, and 11 bases separated the two germline ends. CDR3 coding DNA: TGTGCCAGCAGCCTTCTCACCGGCGAGCAGTACTTC. Translation: CASSLLTGEQYF. Looking up the rest from reference TRBV5-4 and TRBJ2-7 gives the full variable domain: ETGVTQSPTHLIKTRGQQVTLRCSSQSGHNTVSWYQQALGQGPQFIFQYYREEENGRGNFPPRFSGLQFPNYSSELNVNALELDDSALYLCASSLLTGEQYFGPGTRLTVT.

The V and J genes are TRBV19 and TRBJ1-1, with TRBD1 identical over 8 bases. The V gene end was trimmed by 0 bases and the J gene end by 4 bases; junction bases not matched to a gene: 19. CDR1 is LNHDA and CDR2 is SQIVND in the germline V gene (reference sequence). The CDR3 runs to 20 residues. The CDR3 DNA reads as TGTGCCAGTAGTATAGACCCAACCGACAGGGGCAATCTCTTGGTCACTGAAGCTTTCTTT. This gives the protein CASSIDPTDRGNLLVTEAFF.

This clone was observed a single time. This chain links TRBV5-4 with TRBJ2-1, with TRBD1 as a possible D gene (6 bases). Per germline, CDR1 SGHNT and CDR2 YYREEE (reference sequence). V dropped 4 bases and J dropped 4 bases, with 9 bases sitting between them. The CDR3 runs to 13 residues. The CDR3 loop reads CASSAGQYNEQFF. The DNA for the CDR3 is TGTGCCAGCAGCGCCGGACAGTACAATGAGCAGTTCTTC.

CDR3: CASSQGDGLAGGGEETQYF. In nucleotides, the CDR3 is TGTGCCAGCAGCCAAGGAGACGGACTAGCGGGAGGAGGGGAAGAGACCCAGTACTTC. V gene TRBV4-2 combines with J gene TRBJ2-5; 14 bases match TRBD2. The ends lost 1 base at V and 3 bases at J; junction bases unmatched: 10. The length of the CDR3 is 19 residues. Germline CDR1 and CDR2: LGHNA and YNFKEQ.

The V gene is TRBV29-1, the J gene TRBJ2-2, with 11 bases that match TRBD2. Looked up from germline, CDR1 is SQVTM and CDR2 is ANQGSEA. V shed 8 bases, J shed 4 bases, and the junction held 6 bases outside the gene matches. CDR3 size: 14 residues. The CDR3 sequence is CSTRLAGRTGELFF. The CDR3 nucleotides are TGCAGCACGAGACTAGCGGGACGCACCGGGGAGCTGTTTTTT.